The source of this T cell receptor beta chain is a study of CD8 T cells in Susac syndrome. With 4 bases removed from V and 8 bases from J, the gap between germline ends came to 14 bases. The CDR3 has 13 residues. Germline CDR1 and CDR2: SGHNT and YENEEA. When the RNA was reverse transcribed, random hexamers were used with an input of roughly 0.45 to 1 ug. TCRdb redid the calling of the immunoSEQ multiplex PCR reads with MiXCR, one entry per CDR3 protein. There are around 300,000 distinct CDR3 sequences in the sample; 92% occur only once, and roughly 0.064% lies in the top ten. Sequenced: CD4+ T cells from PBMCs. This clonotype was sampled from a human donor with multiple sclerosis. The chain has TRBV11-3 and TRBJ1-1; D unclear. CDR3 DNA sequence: TGTGCCAGCAGCTCCGAACACGGAGGGGAAGCTTTCTTT. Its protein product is CASSSEHGGEAFF.